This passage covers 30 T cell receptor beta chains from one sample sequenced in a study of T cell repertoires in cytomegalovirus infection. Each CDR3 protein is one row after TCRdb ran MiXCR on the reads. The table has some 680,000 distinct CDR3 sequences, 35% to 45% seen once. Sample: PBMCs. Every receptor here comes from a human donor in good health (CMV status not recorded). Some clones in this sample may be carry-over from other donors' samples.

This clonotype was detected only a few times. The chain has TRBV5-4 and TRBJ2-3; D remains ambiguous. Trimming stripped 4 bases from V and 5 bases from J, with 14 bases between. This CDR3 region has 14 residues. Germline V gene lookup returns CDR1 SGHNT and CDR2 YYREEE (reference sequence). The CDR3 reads CASSGSFSRDTQYF. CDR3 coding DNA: TGTGCCAGCAGCGGTAGCTTCTCTAGAGATACGCAGTATTTT.

The CDR3 DNA is TGTGCCAGCAGCCCGGGGATGCATAATTCACCCCTCCACTTT. This encodes CASSPGMHNSPLHF. V usage is TRBV5-6 and J usage is TRBJ1-6, with D hard to call. The germline V gene has CDR1 SGHDT and CDR2 YYEEEE. The CDR3 covers 14 residues. V lost 4 bases and J lost 5, with 10 bases in between.

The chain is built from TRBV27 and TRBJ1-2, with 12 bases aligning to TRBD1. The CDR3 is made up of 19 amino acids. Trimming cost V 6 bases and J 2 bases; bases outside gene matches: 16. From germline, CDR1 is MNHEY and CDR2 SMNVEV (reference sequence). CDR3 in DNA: TGTGCCAGCAGAAAAGGGGGACAGGGGGCACCTATTATCAACTATGGCTACACCTTC. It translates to CASRKGGQGAPIINYGYTF.

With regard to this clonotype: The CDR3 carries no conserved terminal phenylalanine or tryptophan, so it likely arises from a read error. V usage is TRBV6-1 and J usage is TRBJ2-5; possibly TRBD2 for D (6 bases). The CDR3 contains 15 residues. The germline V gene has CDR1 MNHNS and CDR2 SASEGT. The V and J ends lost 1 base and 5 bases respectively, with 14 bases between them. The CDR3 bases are TGTGCCAGCAGTGAAGACCGGGGAGGAACGGAGACCCAGTACTGC. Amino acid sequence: CASSEDRGGTETQYC.

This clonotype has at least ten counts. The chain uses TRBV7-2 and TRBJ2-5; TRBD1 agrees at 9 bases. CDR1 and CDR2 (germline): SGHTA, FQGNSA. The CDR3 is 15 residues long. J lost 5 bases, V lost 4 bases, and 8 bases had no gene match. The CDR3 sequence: CASSSPRDRVETQYF. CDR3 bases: TGTGCCAGCAGCTCCCCCCGGGACAGGGTGGAGACCCAGTACTTC. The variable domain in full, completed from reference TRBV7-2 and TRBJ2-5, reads GAGVSQSPSNKVTEKGKDVELRCDPISGHTALYWYRQSLGQGLEFLIYFQGNSAPDKSGLPSDRFSAERTGGSVSTLTIQRTQQEDSAVYLCASSSPRDRVETQYFGPGTRLLVL.

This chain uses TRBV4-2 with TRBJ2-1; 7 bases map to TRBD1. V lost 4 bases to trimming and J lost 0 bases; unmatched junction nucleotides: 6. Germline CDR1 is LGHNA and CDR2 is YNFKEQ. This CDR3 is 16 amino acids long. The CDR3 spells CASSPSGQHSYNEQFF. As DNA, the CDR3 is TGTGCCAGCAGCCCATCGGGACAGCACTCCTACAATGAGCAGTTCTTC.

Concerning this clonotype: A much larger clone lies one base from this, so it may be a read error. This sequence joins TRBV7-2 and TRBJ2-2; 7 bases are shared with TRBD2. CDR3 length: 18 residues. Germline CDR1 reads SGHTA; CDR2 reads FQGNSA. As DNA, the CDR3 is TGTGCCAGCAGCTTAAGGGCGGGAGAGATCGCGAACACCAGGGAGCTGTTTTTT. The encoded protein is CASSLRAGEIANTRELFF.

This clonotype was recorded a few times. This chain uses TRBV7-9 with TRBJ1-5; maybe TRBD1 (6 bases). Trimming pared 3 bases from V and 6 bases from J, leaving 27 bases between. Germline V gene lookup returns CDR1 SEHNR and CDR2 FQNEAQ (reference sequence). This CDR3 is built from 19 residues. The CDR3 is CASSFWEQSLGRGSQPQHF. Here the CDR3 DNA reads TGTGCCAGCAGCTTTTGGGAACAGTCATTGGGCAGGGGATCTCAGCCCCAGCATTTT.

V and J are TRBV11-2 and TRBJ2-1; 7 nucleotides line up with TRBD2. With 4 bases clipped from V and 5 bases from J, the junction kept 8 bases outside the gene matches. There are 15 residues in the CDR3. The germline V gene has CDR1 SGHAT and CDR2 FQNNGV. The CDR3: CASSSRDYRNNEQFF. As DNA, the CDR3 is TGTGCCAGCAGCTCCCGGGACTACCGAAACAATGAGCAGTTCTTC.

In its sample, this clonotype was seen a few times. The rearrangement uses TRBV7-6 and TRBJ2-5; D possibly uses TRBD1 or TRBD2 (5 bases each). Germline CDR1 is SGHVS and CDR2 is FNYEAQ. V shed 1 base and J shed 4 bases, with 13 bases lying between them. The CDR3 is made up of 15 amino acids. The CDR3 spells CASSLDQGRGETQYF. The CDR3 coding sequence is TGTGCCAGCAGCTTAGATCAGGGCCGGGGAGAGACCCAGTACTTC.

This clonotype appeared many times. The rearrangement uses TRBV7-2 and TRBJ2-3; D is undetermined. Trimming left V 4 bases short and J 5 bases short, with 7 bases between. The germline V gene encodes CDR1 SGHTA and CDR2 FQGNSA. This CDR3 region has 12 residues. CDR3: CASSSPGDTQYF. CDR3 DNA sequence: TGTGCCAGCAGCTCTCCGGGAGATACGCAGTATTTT. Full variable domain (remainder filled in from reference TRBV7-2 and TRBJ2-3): GAGVSQSPSNKVTEKGKDVELRCDPISGHTALYWYRQSLGQGLEFLIYFQGNSAPDKSGLPSDRFSAERTGGSVSTLTIQRTQQEDSAVYLCASSSPGDTQYFGPGTRLTVL.

The CDR3 bases are TGTGCCAGCAGCGCCCTTACAGGCCCGGACACTGAAGCTTTCTTT. Translating gives CASSALTGPDTEAFF. The V gene is TRBV11-1, the J gene TRBJ1-1, with D maybe TRBD1 (5 bases). The V and J ends lost 5 bases and 3 bases respectively, with 16 bases between them. Germline loops: CDR1 SGHAT, CDR2 FQDESV (reference sequence). CDR3 length: 15 amino acids.

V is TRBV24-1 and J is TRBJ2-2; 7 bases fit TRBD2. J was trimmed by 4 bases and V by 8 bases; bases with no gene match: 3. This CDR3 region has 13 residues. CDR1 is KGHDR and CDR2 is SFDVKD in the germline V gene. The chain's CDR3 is CATTRGSTGELFF. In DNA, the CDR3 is TGTGCCACCACGCGGGGGAGCACCGGGGAGCTGTTTTTT.

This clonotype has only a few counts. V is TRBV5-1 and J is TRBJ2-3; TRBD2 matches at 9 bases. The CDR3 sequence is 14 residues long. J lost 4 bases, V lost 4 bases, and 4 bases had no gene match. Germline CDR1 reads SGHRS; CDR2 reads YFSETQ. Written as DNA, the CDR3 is TGCGCCAGCAGCGCTAGCGGGGCCCCAGATACGCAGTATTTT. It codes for CASSASGAPDTQYF.

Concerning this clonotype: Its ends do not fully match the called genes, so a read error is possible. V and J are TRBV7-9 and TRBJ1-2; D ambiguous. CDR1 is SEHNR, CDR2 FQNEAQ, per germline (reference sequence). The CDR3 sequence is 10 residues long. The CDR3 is CASSLAEPDF. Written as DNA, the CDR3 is TGTGCCAGCAGCCTAGCCGAACCAGATTTC.

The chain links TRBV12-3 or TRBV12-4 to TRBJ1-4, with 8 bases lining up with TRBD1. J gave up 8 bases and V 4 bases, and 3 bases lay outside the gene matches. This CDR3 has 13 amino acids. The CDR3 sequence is CASSWTGNEKLFF. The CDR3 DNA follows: TGTGCCAGCAGTTGGACAGGGAACGAAAAACTGTTTTTT.

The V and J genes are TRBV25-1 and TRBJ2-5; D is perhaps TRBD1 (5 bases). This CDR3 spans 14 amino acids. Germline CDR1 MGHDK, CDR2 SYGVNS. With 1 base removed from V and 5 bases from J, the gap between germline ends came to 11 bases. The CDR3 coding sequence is TGTGCCAGCAGTGAATCAGCAGGGCGCGAGACCCAGTACTTC. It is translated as CASSESAGRETQYF. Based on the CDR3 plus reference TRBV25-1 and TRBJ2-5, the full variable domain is EADIYQTPRYLVIGTGKKITLECSQTMGHDKMYWYQQDPGMELHLIHYSYGVNSTEKGDLSSESTVSRIRTEHFPLTLESARPSHTSQYLCASSESAGRETQYFGPGTRLLVL.

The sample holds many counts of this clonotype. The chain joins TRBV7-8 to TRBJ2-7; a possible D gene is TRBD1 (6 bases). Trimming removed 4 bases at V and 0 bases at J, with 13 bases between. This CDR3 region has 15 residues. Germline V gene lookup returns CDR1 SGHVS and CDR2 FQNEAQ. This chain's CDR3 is CASSSRQEDSYEQYF. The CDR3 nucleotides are TGTGCCAGCAGCTCGAGACAGGAGGACTCCTACGAGCAGTACTTC. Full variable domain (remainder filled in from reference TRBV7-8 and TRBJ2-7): GAGVSQSPRYKVAKRGQDVALRCDPISGHVSLFWYQQALGQGPEFLTYFQNEAQLDKSGLPSDRFFAERPEGSVSTLKIQRTQQEDSAVYLCASSSRQEDSYEQYFGPGTRLTVT.

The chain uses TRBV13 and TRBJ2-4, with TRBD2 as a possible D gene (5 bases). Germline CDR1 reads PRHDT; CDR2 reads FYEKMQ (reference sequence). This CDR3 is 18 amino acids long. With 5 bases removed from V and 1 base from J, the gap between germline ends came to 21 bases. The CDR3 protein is CASSPLDGPGLAKNIQYF. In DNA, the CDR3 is TGTGCCAGCAGCCCCCTCGACGGGCCGGGATTGGCCAAAAACATTCAGTACTTC.

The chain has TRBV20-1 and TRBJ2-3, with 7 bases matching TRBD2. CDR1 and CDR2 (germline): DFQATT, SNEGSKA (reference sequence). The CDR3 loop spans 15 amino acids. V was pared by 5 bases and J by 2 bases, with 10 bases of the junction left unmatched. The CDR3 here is CSAPPMAGDTDTQYF. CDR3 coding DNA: TGCAGTGCTCCCCCGATGGCGGGAGACACAGATACGCAGTATTTT.

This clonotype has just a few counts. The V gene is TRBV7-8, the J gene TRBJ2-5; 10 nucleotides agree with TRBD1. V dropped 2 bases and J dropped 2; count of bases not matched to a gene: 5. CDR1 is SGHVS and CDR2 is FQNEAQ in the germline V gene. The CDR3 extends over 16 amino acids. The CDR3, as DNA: TGTGCCAGCAGCTTACGTCGGGACAGGGGTCAAGAGACCCAGTACTTC. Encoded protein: CASSLRRDRGQETQYF.

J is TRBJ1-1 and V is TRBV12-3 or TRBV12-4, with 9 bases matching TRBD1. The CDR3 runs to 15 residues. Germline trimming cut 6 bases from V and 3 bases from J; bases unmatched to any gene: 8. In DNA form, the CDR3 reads TGTGCCAGCAGCAAGACCGGGACAGGGTACACTGAAGCTTTCTTT. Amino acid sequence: CASSKTGTGYTEAFF.

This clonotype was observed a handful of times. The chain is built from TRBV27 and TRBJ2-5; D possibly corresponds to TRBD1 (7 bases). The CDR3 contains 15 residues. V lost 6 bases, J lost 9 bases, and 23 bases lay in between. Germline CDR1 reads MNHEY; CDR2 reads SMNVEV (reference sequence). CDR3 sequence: CASSGGDRRPGAQYF. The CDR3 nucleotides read TGTGCCAGCAGCGGTGGGGACAGACGACCGGGGGCCCAGTACTTC.

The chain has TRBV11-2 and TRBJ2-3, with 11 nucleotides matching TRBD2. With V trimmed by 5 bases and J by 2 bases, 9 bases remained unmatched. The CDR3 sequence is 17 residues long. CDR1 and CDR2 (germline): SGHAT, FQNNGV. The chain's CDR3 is CASSQARLAGPTDTQYF. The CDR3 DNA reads TGTGCCAGCAGCCAAGCACGACTAGCGGGACCCACAGATACGCAGTATTTT.

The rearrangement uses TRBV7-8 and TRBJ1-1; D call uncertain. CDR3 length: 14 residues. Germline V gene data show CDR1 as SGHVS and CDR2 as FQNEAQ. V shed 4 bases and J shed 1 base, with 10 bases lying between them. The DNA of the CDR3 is TGTGCCAGCAGCTCTCACAGTAGGAACACTGAAGCTTTCTTT. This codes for CASSSHSRNTEAFF. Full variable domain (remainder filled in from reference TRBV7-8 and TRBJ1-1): GAGVSQSPRYKVAKRGQDVALRCDPISGHVSLFWYQQALGQGPEFLTYFQNEAQLDKSGLPSDRFFAERPEGSVSTLKIQRTQQEDSAVYLCASSSHSRNTEAFFGQGTRLTVV.

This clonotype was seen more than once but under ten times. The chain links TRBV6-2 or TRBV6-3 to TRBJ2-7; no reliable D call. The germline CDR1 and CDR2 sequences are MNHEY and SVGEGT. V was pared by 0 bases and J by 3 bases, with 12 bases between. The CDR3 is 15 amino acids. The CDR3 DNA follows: TGTGCCAGCAGTTACTCGAAGACACCAGGCTACGAGCAGTACTTC. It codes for CASSYSKTPGYEQYF.

The CDR3 DNA is TGCGCCAGCAGCTTGGGGGGACAGGATGGGCAAGAGACCCAGTACTTC. Encoded protein: CASSLGGQDGQETQYF. This sequence joins TRBV5-1 and TRBJ2-5; 8 nucleotides line up with TRBD1. Germline V gene lookup returns CDR1 SGHRS and CDR2 YFSETQ. The CDR3 sequence is 16 residues long. The V and J ends lost 0 bases and 2 bases, in that order; junction bases with no gene match: 6. The full variable domain, with the rest looked up from reference TRBV5-1 and TRBJ2-5, is KAGVTQTPRYLIKTRGQQVTLSCSPISGHRSVSWYQQTPGQGLQFLFEYFSETQRNKGNFPGRFSGRQFSNSRSEMNVSTLELGDSALYLCASSLGGQDGQETQYFGPGTRLLVL.

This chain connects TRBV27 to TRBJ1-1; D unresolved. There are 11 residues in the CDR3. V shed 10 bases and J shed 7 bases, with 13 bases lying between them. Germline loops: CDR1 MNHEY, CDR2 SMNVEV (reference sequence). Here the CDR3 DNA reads TGTGCCACCGAAGCCCCGGGTGAAGCTTTCTTT. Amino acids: CATEAPGEAFF.

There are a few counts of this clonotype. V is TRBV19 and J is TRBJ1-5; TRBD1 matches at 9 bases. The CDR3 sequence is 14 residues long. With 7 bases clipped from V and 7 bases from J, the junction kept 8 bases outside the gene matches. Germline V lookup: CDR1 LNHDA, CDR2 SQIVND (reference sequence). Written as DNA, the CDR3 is TGTGCCAGTAAATACAGGGGGCAGACGCAGCCCCAGCATTTT. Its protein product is CASKYRGQTQPQHF.

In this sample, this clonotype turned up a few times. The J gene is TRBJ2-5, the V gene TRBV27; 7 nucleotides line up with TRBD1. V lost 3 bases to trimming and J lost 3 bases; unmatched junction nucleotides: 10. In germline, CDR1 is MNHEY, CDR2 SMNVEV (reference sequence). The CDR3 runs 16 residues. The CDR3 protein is CASSLEVGTAEETQYF. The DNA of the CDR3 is TGTGCCAGCAGTTTGGAAGTCGGGACAGCGGAAGAGACCCAGTACTTC.